The T cell receptor beta chain described here comes from a study of cytomegalovirus exposure and HLA in healthy donors. Study-level results: The HLA-A and HLA-B alleles of most subjects were reportedly predicted accurately from TCR beta sequences. Later analysis showed most CMV-associated TCR beta chains appearing HLA-restricted.

Both 60 Vbeta primers and 13 Jbeta primers went into the PCR. TCRdb's copy holds only in-frame clones and misses some; the assay was immunoSEQ multiplex PCR. The data hold 100,000 or so clones, with over 65% observed a single time. In the case of this clone: What it binds is unknown.

CDR1 and CDR2 from the germline V gene are SEHNR and FQNEAQ (reference sequence). This CDR3 comprises 14 residues. Trimming took 1 base from V and 6 from J, leaving 10 bases between them. The TCR was taken from a man in his forties in good health and CMV-seropositive. The sequencing sample was made of PBMCs. This chain uses TRBV7-9 with TRBJ2-1; D is possibly TRBD1 (5 bases). The DNA for the CDR3 is TGTGCCAGCAGCTTAGACCGACAGAGCAATGAGCAGTTCTTC. Protein product: CASSLDRQSNEQFF.